Many counts were recorded for the clone carrying this TCR beta chain. The data belong to a study of human T cells and chemical hapten exposure. The study's library attached unique molecular identifiers to single cDNA molecules. TCRdb ran MiXCR on the RACE reads and lists one entry per CDR3 protein. The sample has tens of thousands of distinct CDR3 sequences; 7.5% to 9.5% are singletons. The V gene lost 6 bases and the J gene lost 2 bases, with 8 bases spanning the gap. Germline V lookup: CDR1 SGHTA, CDR2 FQGNSA. The CDR3 is 12 residues long. The time point here: patch test 2, 6 weeks after DPC sensitization. Treatment defined: therapeutic diphenylcyclopropenone sensitization with weekly scalp DPC.

This TCR was sampled from a woman in her forties or fifties with alopecia areata. Some clones in this sample may be carry-over from other donors' samples. The sequences come from whole blood, collected in connection with sensitization to the hapten diphenylcyclopropenone (DPC). The chain uses TRBV7-2 and TRBJ2-7; a weak D match, TRBD1 (5 bases). This CDR3 is CASSQQAYEQYF. CDR3 coding DNA: TGTGCCAGCAGTCAACAGGCCTACGAGCAGTACTTC. The entire variable domain, with the rest obtained from reference TRBV7-2 and TRBJ2-7, is as follows: GAGVSQSPSNKVTEKGKDVELRCDPISGHTALYWYRQSLGQGLEFLIYFQGNSAPDKSGLPSDRFSAERTGGSVSTLTIQRTQQEDSAVYLCASSQQAYEQYFGPGTRLTVT.